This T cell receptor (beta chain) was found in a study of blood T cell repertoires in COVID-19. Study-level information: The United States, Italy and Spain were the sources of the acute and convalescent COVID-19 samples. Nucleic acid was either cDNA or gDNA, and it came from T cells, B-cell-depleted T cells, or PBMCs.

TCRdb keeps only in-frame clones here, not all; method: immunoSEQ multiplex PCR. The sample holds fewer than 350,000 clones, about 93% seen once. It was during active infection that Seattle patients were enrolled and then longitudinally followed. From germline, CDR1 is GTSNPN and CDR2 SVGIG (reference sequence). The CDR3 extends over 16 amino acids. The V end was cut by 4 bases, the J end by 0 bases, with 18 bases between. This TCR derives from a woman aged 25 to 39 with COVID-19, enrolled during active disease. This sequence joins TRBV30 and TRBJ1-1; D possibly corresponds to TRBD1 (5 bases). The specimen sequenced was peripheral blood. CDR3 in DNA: TGTGCCTGGAAGGGAAGGCAGGGCCGTATGAACACTGAAGCTTTCTTT. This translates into CAWKGRQGRMNTEAFF.